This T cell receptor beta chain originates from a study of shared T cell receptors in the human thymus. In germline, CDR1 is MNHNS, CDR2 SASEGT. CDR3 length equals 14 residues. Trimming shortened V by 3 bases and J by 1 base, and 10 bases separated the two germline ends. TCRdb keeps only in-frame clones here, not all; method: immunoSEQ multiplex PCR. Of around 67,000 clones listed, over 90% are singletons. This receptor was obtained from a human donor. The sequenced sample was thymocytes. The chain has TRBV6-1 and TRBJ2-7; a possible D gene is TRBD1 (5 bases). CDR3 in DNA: TGTGCCAGCAGTGAGACGTGGACATCCTACGAGCAGTACTTC. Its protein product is CASSETWTSYEQYF.